This entry lists 20 T cell receptor beta chains sequenced from one sample in a study of CD8 T cells in ankylosing spondylitis. MiXCR, run by TCRdb on the 5' RACE reads, gives a single entry per CDR3 protein. The sample contains 210,000 or so distinct CDR3 sequences, 8% to 10% of which appear only once. The sequencing input was blood, either unsorted or a sorted T cell fraction (not recorded which). Source of these receptors: a female donor with ankylosing spondylitis or in good health (not recorded which).

This clonotype was recorded many times. The gene calls are TRBV7-8 and TRBJ1-5; D uncertain. Trimming stripped 2 bases from V and 7 bases from J, with 15 bases between. Germline CDR1 SGHVS, CDR2 FQNEAQ. The CDR3 is made up of 15 amino acids. The CDR3 DNA reads TGTGCCAGCAGCTTATCACACGGGTATGAACAGCCCCAGCATTTT. This codes for CASSLSHGYEQPQHF.

This clonotype was observed many times. The chain has TRBV28 and TRBJ2-5, with TRBD2 matching 9 bases. From germline, CDR1 is MDHEN and CDR2 SYDVKM. This CDR3 contains 15 residues. Losses at the gene ends were 6 bases for V and 5 bases for J; bases not matched to a gene: 10. The DNA of the CDR3 is TGTGCCAGCAGGCTAGCGGGGTCTTTGAAGGAGACCCAGTACTTC. This translates into CASRLAGSLKETQYF.

This clonotype appeared many times. The rearrangement joins TRBV9 to TRBJ2-2, with D possibly matching TRBD2 (6 bases). The CDR3 is made up of 15 amino acids. The germline V gene encodes CDR1 SGDLS and CDR2 YYNGEE. V was trimmed by 7 bases and J by 6 bases, leaving 19 bases between them. The CDR3, as DNA: TGTGCCAGCGCCTCGACGGAGGGATGGGCCGGGGAGCTGTTTTTT. Translation: CASASTEGWAGELFF.

As concerns this clonotype: The junction departs from the called germline gene at one end, perhaps through a read error. This sequence joins TRBV6-2 or TRBV6-3 and TRBJ1-1; TRBD1 aligns across 8 bases. Looked up from germline, CDR1 is MNHEY and CDR2 is SVGEGT. The CDR3 loop spans 14 amino acids. CDR3 sequence: CASTRLNRGGETFF. CDR3 nucleotides: TGTGCCAGCACCCGTTTAAACAGGGGGGGTGAAACTTTCTTT.

This clonotype was seen ten or more times. This chain joins TRBV7-2 and TRBJ2-7; 10 bases agree with TRBD2. The length of the CDR3 is 16 residues. After removal of 0 bases from V and 1 base from J, the junction contained 3 bases not matched to a gene. The germline V gene encodes CDR1 SGHTA and CDR2 FQGNSA. CDR3 sequence (DNA): TGTGCCAGCAGCTTAGCTTCGACTAGCGGGTCCTACGAGCAGTACTTC. Residues: CASSLASTSGSYEQYF.

This clonotype was picked up many times. The chain joins TRBV7-2 to TRBJ2-1; 7 bases agree with TRBD1. Germline loops: CDR1 SGHTA, CDR2 FQGNSA. The length of the CDR3 is 15 residues. V dropped 3 bases and J dropped 4; count of bases not matched to a gene: 6. CDR3 DNA: TGTGCCAGCAGCTTCCGACAGGGAGATTACAATGAGCAGTTCTTC. It translates to CASSFRQGDYNEQFF.

The rearrangement links TRBV10-1 to TRBJ2-5, with a possible D match to TRBD2 (6 bases). CDR3 size: 16 residues. The germline V gene has CDR1 WNHNN and CDR2 SYGVQD (reference sequence). V lost 2 bases, J lost 5 bases, and 18 bases lay in between. The DNA for the CDR3 is TGCGCCAGCAGTGAGGGCGTCCGGGGCGGGACGGAGACCCAGTACTTC. Translating gives CASSEGVRGGTETQYF.

In this sample, this clonotype turned up many times. The chain is built from TRBV27 and TRBJ1-2; D is perhaps TRBD1 (5 bases). This CDR3 region has 16 residues. V dropped 5 bases and J dropped 0 bases, with 16 bases sitting between them. Germline V gene sequence: CDR1 MNHEY, CDR2 SMNVEV (reference sequence). CDR3 amino acids: CASSPRQFGANYGYTF. Here the CDR3 DNA reads TGTGCCAGCAGTCCCCGACAGTTTGGAGCTAACTATGGCTACACCTTC.

In regard to this clonotype: One junction end does not reproduce the germline sequence, and a read error may be involved. The rearrangement links TRBV7-2 to TRBJ1-4; maybe TRBD1 (5 bases). CDR1 is SGHTA, CDR2 FQGNSA, per germline. The CDR3 has 16 residues. In nucleotides, the CDR3 is TGTGCCGGCAGCTTAGGCGGGACGGCAACTAATGAAAAACTGTTTTTT. Amino acid sequence: CAGSLGGTATNEKLFF. Drawing the rest from reference TRBV7-2 and TRBJ1-4, the complete variable domain is GAGVSQSPSNKVTEKGKDVELRCDPISGHTALYWYRQSLGQGLEFLIYFQGNSAPDKSGLPSDRFSAERTGGSVSTLTIQRTQQEDSAVYLCAGSLGGTATNEKLFFGSGTQLSVL.

This clonotype was counted ten times or more. The chain links TRBV6-4 to TRBJ2-3; no clear D. V was pared by 0 bases and J by 0 bases, with 7 bases between. The germline V gene has CDR1 MRHNA and CDR2 SNTAGT. This CDR3 spans 15 amino acids. CDR3: CASSDSRSSTDTQYF. The DNA for the CDR3 is TGTGCCAGCAGTGACTCCAGATCTAGCACAGATACGCAGTATTTT.

This clonotype was observed many times. The chain carries TRBV11-2 and TRBJ2-2; TRBD1 aligns across 7 bases. Germline V gene data show CDR1 as SGHAT and CDR2 as FQNNGV. This CDR3 has 13 amino acids. The V and J ends lost 4 bases and 7 bases, in that order; junction bases with no gene match: 3. The CDR3 sequence is CASSSRGFGELFF. In DNA, the CDR3 is TGTGCCAGCAGCTCCAGGGGGTTCGGGGAGCTGTTTTTT.

About this clonotype: Given a much more abundant clone one base away, this may be a read error. The rearrangement uses TRBV19 and TRBJ2-2; D is undetermined. Trimming took off 4 bases at V and 4 bases at J, with 7 bases between the two ends. CDR3 length: 13 amino acids. The germline CDR1 and CDR2 sequences are LNHDA and SQIVND (reference sequence). The CDR3 here is CASSRWPTGELFF. CDR3 DNA: TGTGCCAGTAGTAGATGGCCCACCGGGGAGCTGTTTTTT. Full variable domain (missing parts from reference TRBV19 and TRBJ2-2): DGGITQSPKYLFRKEGQNVTLSCEQNLNHDAMYWYRQDPGQGLRLIYYSQIVNDFQKGDIAEGYSVSREKKESFPLTVTSAQKNPTAFYLCASSRWPTGELFFGEGSRLTVL.

J is TRBJ1-2 and V is TRBV20-1, with 10 bases identical to TRBD1. The V and J ends lost 0 bases and 8 bases, in that order; junction bases with no gene match: 12. The germline V gene has CDR1 DFQATT and CDR2 SNEGSKA (reference sequence). This CDR3 region has 16 residues. CDR3 bases: TGCAGTGCTAGAGATAGAACCGGGACAGGGGCTTTGGGCTACACCTTC. Translation gives CSARDRTGTGALGYTF.

The chain links TRBV7-2 to TRBJ2-2, with 8 bases aligning to TRBD2. Looked up from germline, CDR1 is SGHTA and CDR2 is FQGNSA. CDR3 length: 15 amino acids. J lost 4 bases, V lost 2 bases, and 3 bases had no gene match. CDR3 DNA sequence: TGTGCCAGCAGCTTATCGGGAGGGTCCACCGGGGAGCTGTTTTTT. It yields the protein CASSLSGGSTGELFF.

This clonotype was recorded at least ten times. J is TRBJ2-3 and V is TRBV28; 11 bases are shared with TRBD2. Germline V gene lookup returns CDR1 MDHEN and CDR2 SYDVKM. This CDR3 region has 15 residues. With V trimmed by 6 bases and J by 3 bases, 5 bases remained unmatched. DNA for the CDR3: TGTGCCAGCAGACTGACTAGCGGGAAGACAGATACGCAGTATTTT. Its translation: CASRLTSGKTDTQYF.

This clonotype occurred many times. The chain is built from TRBV20-1 and TRBJ2-7, with 11 nucleotides matching TRBD2. The CDR3 extends over 17 amino acids. V dropped 0 bases and J dropped 2; count of bases not matched to a gene: 9. The germline V gene encodes CDR1 DFQATT and CDR2 SNEGSKA (reference sequence). CDR3 coding DNA: TGCAGTGCTAGAGATCGTTTGACTAGCGGGGTCGCCTACGAGCAGTACTTC. It encodes CSARDRLTSGVAYEQYF.

The sample holds many counts of this clonotype. The chain joins TRBV5-1 to TRBJ2-5, with 12 bases aligning to TRBD1. This CDR3 is built from 16 residues. Germline CDR1 reads SGHRS; CDR2 reads YFSETQ. V was clipped by 5 bases and J by 5 bases; unmatched bases: 10. CDR3 sequence: CASRPGQGAIVETQYF. CDR3 bases: TGCGCCAGCAGACCGGGACAGGGGGCAATAGTTGAGACCCAGTACTTC.

This clonotype was detected many times. CDR3 in DNA: TGTGCCATCAGTGATAACCCACAGGTCTCTTACGAGCAGTACTTC. Translation: CAISDNPQVSYEQYF. The chain couples TRBV10-3 to TRBJ2-7; D possibly corresponds to TRBD1 (5 bases). The CDR3 consists of 15 residues. Germline V gene data show CDR1 as ENHRY and CDR2 as SYGVKD. Trimming took off 3 bases at V and 4 bases at J, with 16 bases between the two ends.

This clonotype was detected many times. The V gene is TRBV12-3 or TRBV12-4, the J gene TRBJ1-2; 9 nucleotides match TRBD1. The CDR3 runs 13 residues. With 8 bases clipped from V and 6 bases from J, the junction kept 7 bases outside the gene matches. The CDR3: CASRTDRGNGYTF. The CDR3 DNA reads TGTGCCAGCCGGACCGACAGGGGGAATGGCTACACCTTC.

With respect to this clonotype: Relative to the germline gene, one junction end is altered; a read error may explain this. The rearrangement links TRBV6-1 to TRBJ2-5; D may be TRBD2 (5 bases). The V gene's germline CDR1 is MNHNS and CDR2 SASEGT. The length of the CDR3 is 10 residues. The CDR3 bases are TGTGCCAGCACGAGGGAGACCCTGTACTTC. Translated: CASTRETLYF.